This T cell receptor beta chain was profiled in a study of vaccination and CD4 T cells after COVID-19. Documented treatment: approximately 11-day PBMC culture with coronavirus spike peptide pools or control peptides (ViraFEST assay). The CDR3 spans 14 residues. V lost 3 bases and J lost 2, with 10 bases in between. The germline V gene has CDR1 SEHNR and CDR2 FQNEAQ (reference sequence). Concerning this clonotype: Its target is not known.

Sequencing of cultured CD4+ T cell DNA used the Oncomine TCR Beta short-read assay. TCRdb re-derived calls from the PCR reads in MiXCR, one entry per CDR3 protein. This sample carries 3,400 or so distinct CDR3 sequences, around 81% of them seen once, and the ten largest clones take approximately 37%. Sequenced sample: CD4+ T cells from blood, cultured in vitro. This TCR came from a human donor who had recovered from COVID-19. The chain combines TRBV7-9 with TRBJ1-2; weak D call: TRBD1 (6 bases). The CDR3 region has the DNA TGTGCCAGCAGCTTTGGGGGCGCCAACTATGGCTACACCTTC. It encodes CASSFGGANYGYTF.